Sequencing of this TCR beta chain was carried out in a study of blood T cells in healthy people across ages. Next came a second PCR, run for about 6 to 12 cycles, which used a sample-barcoded 5' primer along with a J-beta primer mix. TCRdb re-derived calls from the 5' RACE reads in MiXCR, one entry per CDR3 protein. The sample has about 1,000,000 distinct CDR3 sequences, less than 50% seen once. The sequencing input was blood. This TCR derives from a woman aged 60-70 years in good health.

CDR3 residues: CTSSKYMSTDTQYF. The DNA of the CDR3 is TGTACCAGCAGCAAGTATATGAGCACAGATACGCAGTATTTT. The rearrangement joins TRBV21-1 to TRBJ2-3. TRBV21-1 is reported as a pseudogene. CDR3 length equals 14 residues.